The clone carrying this T cell receptor (beta chain) appeared a single time. These data belong to a study of shared clonotypes between healthy human individuals. The repertoire was sequenced with immunoSEQ multiplex PCR; TCRdb's copy has only in-frame clones and lacks some. Found here are roughly 2.2 million clones, under 95% of them singletons; the top ten hold 0.37%. The germline V and J ends were trimmed by 1 base and 6 bases, with 22 bases remaining between them. Germline loops: CDR1 SGHRS, CDR2 YFSETQ. The CDR3 length is 17 residues. The chain recombines TRBV5-1 with TRBJ1-2; D gene ambiguous. The origin of this receptor is a man aged 18 to 30 in good health. Some clones in this sample may be carry-over from other donors' samples. Sequencing was done on a sample of naive CD4+ T cells from PBMCs. Indicated subset: CD45RA+ positively selected. The CDR3 region has the DNA TGCGCCAGCAGCTTGTATGGCTCGGGGATGTCAGTGGATGGCTACACCTTC. Translated: CASSLYGSGMSVDGYTF.